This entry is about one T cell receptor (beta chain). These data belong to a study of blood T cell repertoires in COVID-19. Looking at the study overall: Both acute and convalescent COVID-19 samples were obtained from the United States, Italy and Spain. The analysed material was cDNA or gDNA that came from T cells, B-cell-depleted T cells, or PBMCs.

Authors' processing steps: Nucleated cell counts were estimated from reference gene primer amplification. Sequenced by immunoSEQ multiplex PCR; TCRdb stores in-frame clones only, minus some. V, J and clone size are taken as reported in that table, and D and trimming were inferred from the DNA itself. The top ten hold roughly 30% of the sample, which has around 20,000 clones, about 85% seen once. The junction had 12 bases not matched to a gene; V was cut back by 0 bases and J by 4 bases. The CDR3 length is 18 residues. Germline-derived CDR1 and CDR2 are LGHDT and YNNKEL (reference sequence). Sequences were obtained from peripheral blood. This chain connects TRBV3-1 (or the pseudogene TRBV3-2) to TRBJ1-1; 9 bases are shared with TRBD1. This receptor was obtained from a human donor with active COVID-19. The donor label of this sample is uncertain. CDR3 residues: CASSQDRSGQGRGTEAFF. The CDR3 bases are TGTGCCAGCAGCCAAGATCGGTCGGGACAGGGACGGGGCACTGAAGCTTTCTTT.